What follows are 5 T cell receptor beta chains derived from one specimen sequenced in a study of cytomegalovirus exposure and HLA in healthy donors. PCR primers comprised 60 Vbeta and 13 Jbeta primers. Assay: immunoSEQ multiplex PCR; the TCRdb copy retains only in-frame clones and omits some. The repertoire holds tens of thousands of clones, less than 80% seen once, with about 3.3% in the top ten. Source material: PBMCs. All receptors come from a woman aged 40 to 49 in good health and CMV-seronegative.

This chain connects TRBV28 to TRBJ1-2, with D tentatively TRBD1 (6 bases). The CDR3 is 15 amino acids. Germline CDR1 reads MDHEN; CDR2 reads SYDVKM. V was shortened by 5 bases and J by 5 bases, with 18 bases between the two germline ends. Here the CDR3 reads CASSPKGGGFYGYTF. Written as DNA, the CDR3 is TGTGCCAGCAGTCCCAAGGGAGGGGGGTTTTATGGCTACACCTTC.

V usage is TRBV28 and J usage is TRBJ2-1; 7 bases map to TRBD1. The CDR3 loop spans 13 amino acids. V shed 6 bases and J 8 bases; nucleotides not matched to a gene: 7. In germline, CDR1 is MDHEN, CDR2 SYDVKM. As DNA, the CDR3 is TGTGCCAGCAGAAAAACAGGGACAGATGAGCAGTTCTTC. The encoded protein is CASRKTGTDEQFF.

The chain combines TRBV28 with TRBJ2-4, with D possibly matching TRBD2 (5 bases). The CDR3 contains 13 residues. The germline V gene encodes CDR1 MDHEN and CDR2 SYDVKM. V was cut by 5 bases and J by 5 bases, with 10 bases left in between. The CDR3 is CASSRTGENIQYF. As DNA, the CDR3 is TGTGCCAGCAGTCGGACTGGAGAAAACATTCAGTACTTC.

The chain couples TRBV7-9 to TRBJ2-1, with 8 bases identical to TRBD2. The V gene's germline CDR1 is SEHNR and CDR2 FQNEAQ (reference sequence). CDR3 length equals 15 residues. V lost 4 bases, J lost 4 bases, and 6 bases stayed unmatched. The CDR3 protein is CASSSPGLDYNEQFF. The CDR3 region has the DNA TGTGCCAGCAGCTCGCCGGGACTAGATTACAATGAGCAGTTCTTC.

The chain carries TRBV20-1 and TRBJ2-5, with D unresolved. V lost 4 bases and J 5 bases, leaving 5 bases between the germline ends. Germline V gene sequence: CDR1 DFQATT, CDR2 SNEGSKA (reference sequence). The CDR3 sequence is 10 residues long. CDR3 coding DNA: TGCAGTGCTACCGTCGAGACCCAGTACTTC. It is translated as CSATVETQYF.